The TCR beta chain described here comes from a study of response to subunit inactivated influenza vaccine. Study observations and caveats: Each seasonal influenza vaccination recruits few new T cells, the authors suggested.

The table lists this clonotype with a few counts. Its antigen is still unknown. MiXCR was run by TCRdb on the RT-PCR reads, yielding one entry per CDR3 protein. The sample records about 520,000 distinct CDR3 sequences, 25% being singletons. This CDR3 comprises 15 residues. V lost 7 bases to trimming and J lost 6 bases; unmatched junction nucleotides: 10. Germline V gene sequence: CDR1 SGHTA, CDR2 FQGNSA. Material: CD4+ T cells sorted from PBMCs, obtained less than 6 days after vaccination. The chain has TRBV7-2 and TRBJ2-1; TRBD2 matches at 9 bases. The source of this sequence is a man aged 45-65 years who received an inactivated influenza vaccine. The CDR3 nucleotides read TGTGCCAGCATCAGGGTAGCGGGAGAAGGCAATGAGCAGTTCTTC. Translated, it gives CASIRVAGEGNEQFF.